Presented here are 25 T cell receptor beta chains from one specimen sequenced in a study of immune evolution from preneoplasia to lung adenocarcinoma. The method was immunoSEQ multiplex PCR; TCRdb's version includes in-frame clones alone and lacks a portion of them. The sample has fewer than 4,500 clones, 81% seen once. The sequencing sample was made of FFPE adjacent normal lung tissue. The receptors were gathered from a person aged 65 to 79 with lung adenocarcinoma.

V and J are TRBV6-5 and TRBJ2-1; 9 nucleotides line up with TRBD1. The CDR3 has 13 amino acids. Per germline, CDR1 MNHEY and CDR2 SVGAGI. The V and J ends lost 11 bases and 5 bases, in that order; junction bases with no gene match: 7. The CDR3 nucleotides are TGTGCCGCTACCGGGACAGGGCACAATGAGCAGTTCTTC. Translation gives CAATGTGHNEQFF.

The genes are TRBV10-3 and TRBJ1-1; D perhaps matches TRBD1 (5 bases). CDR1 is ENHRY, CDR2 SYGVKD, per germline. Trimming took 4 bases from V and 2 from J, leaving 8 bases between them. The CDR3 sequence is 13 residues long. Here the CDR3 DNA reads TGTGCCATCAGTGGGGGACCTAACACTGAAGCTTTCTTT. It translates to CAISGGPNTEAFF.

V is TRBV27 and J is TRBJ2-2; weak D call: TRBD2 (7 bases). Germline assignment: CDR1 MNHEY and CDR2 SMNVEV (reference sequence). V shed 7 bases and J shed 5 bases, with 17 bases lying between them. The CDR3 runs to 15 residues. Here the CDR3 reads CASTRGGARTGELFF. CDR3 sequence (DNA): TGTGCCAGCACAAGAGGGGGGGCACGGACCGGGGAGCTGTTTTTT.

The chain joins TRBV18 to TRBJ1-3; possibly TRBD1 for D (5 bases). Germline-derived CDR1 and CDR2 are KGHSH and LQKENI. This CDR3 comprises 19 residues. V was pared by 4 bases and J by 1 base, with 23 bases between. DNA for the CDR3: TGTGCCAGCTCACTAGGGACCCGGAGTGACCTGGGATCTGGAAACACCATATATTTT. Protein product: CASSLGTRSDLGSGNTIYF.

The rearrangement joins TRBV20-1 to TRBJ1-1; D call uncertain. Germline V CDR1 and CDR2: DFQATT, SNEGSKA (reference sequence). The CDR3 length is 11 residues. Trimming stripped 8 bases from V and 0 bases from J, with 7 bases between. DNA of the CDR3: TGCAGTAGCCTTATGAACACTGAAGCTTTCTTT. Amino acid sequence: CSSLMNTEAFF.

This clone has only a few counts. This chain joins TRBV29-1 and TRBJ1-3; 7 bases fit TRBD1. Trimming at V came to 3 bases and at J to 7 bases, leaving 12 bases not matched to a gene. CDR3 length equals 15 residues. Germline CDR1 is SQVTM and CDR2 is ANQGSEA. CDR3 amino acids: CSVDDGGDSPNTIYF. DNA for the CDR3: TGCAGCGTTGATGACGGTGGGGACAGTCCCAACACCATATATTTT. Full variable domain (outside the CDR3, taken from reference TRBV29-1 and TRBJ1-3): SAVISQKPSRDICQRGTSLTIQCQVDSQVTMMFWYRQQPGQSLTLIATANQGSEATYESGFVIDKFPISRPNLTFSTLTVSNMSPEDSSIYLCSVDDGGDSPNTIYFGEGSWLTVV.

The rearrangement links TRBV28 to TRBJ2-7; the match to TRBD1 covers 9 bases. J gave up 1 base and V 6 bases, and 4 bases lay outside the gene matches. The V gene's germline CDR1 is MDHEN and CDR2 SYDVKM. This CDR3 spans 14 amino acids. CDR3 loop: CASRRTGASYEQYF. CDR3 nucleotide sequence: TGTGCCAGCAGGAGGACAGGGGCATCCTACGAGCAGTACTTC.

This chain joins TRBV28 and TRBJ1-6, with 9 bases aligning to TRBD1. The CDR3 runs 18 residues. Germline V CDR1 and CDR2: MDHEN, SYDVKM. The V gene end was trimmed by 4 bases and the J gene end by 4 bases; junction bases not matched to a gene: 11. CDR3 sequence: CASSSGQGTPFYNSPLHF. Written as DNA, the CDR3 is TGTGCCAGCAGTTCGGGACAGGGAACACCGTTTTATAATTCACCCCTCCACTTT.

The V gene is TRBV7-2, the J gene TRBJ1-2; perhaps TRBD1 as D (5 bases). The ends were cut back, 0 bases at V and 2 bases at J, with 10 bases in the middle. CDR3 length: 15 amino acids. Germline CDR1 is SGHTA and CDR2 is FQGNSA. In DNA, the CDR3 is TGTGCCAGCAGCTTAGCACCAGGGCCGAACTATGGCTACACCTTC. Its translation: CASSLAPGPNYGYTF.

The chain couples TRBV7-8 to TRBJ2-2; 9 bases line up with TRBD2. V dropped 8 bases and J dropped 7; count of bases not matched to a gene: 14. The CDR3 runs 16 residues. Germline CDR1 is SGHVS and CDR2 is FQNEAQ. This chain's CDR3 is CASYRAGLAPVGELFF. The CDR3 DNA reads TGTGCCAGCTACCGGGCGGGACTAGCACCGGTCGGGGAGCTGTTTTTT.

The chain combines TRBV7-2 with TRBJ2-1; weak D call: TRBD2 (5 bases). Trimming took 4 bases from V and 7 from J, leaving 14 bases between them. The CDR3 is 14 amino acids. Germline V gene data show CDR1 as SGHTA and CDR2 as FQGNSA. The CDR3 nucleotides read TGTGCCAGCAGCTCCACCTGGACTCCGAATGAGCAGTTCTTC. This translates into CASSSTWTPNEQFF.

The chain carries TRBV19 and TRBJ2-5; 8 positions agree with TRBD1. After removal of 5 bases from V and 1 base from J, the junction contained 3 bases not matched to a gene. Germline lookup yields CDR1 LNHDA and CDR2 SQIVND (reference sequence). CDR3 length: 14 amino acids. DNA for the CDR3: TGTGCCAGTAGTGCAGGGGGCAGCCAAGAGACCCAGTACTTC. Protein: CASSAGGSQETQYF.

CDR3: CASSVTGGLAGELFF. CDR3 DNA: TGTGCCAGCAGTGTTACGGGGGGGCTGGCCGGGGAGCTGTTTTTT. The chain has TRBV2 and TRBJ2-2; TRBD2 agrees at 8 bases. The CDR3 runs 15 residues. In germline, CDR1 is SNHLY, CDR2 FYNNEI. The V and J ends lost 4 bases and 6 bases, in that order; junction bases with no gene match: 7. Full variable domain (missing parts from reference TRBV2 and TRBJ2-2): EPEVTQTPSHQVTQMGQEVILRCVPISNHLYFYWYRQILGQKVEFLVSFYNNEISEKSEIFDDQFSVERPDGSNFTLKIRSTKLEDSAMYFCASSVTGGLAGELFFGEGSRLTVL.

The chain is built from TRBV27 and TRBJ2-2, with D perhaps TRBD1 (5 bases). The germline V gene has CDR1 MNHEY and CDR2 SMNVEV (reference sequence). Trimming removed 5 bases at V and 7 bases at J, with 14 bases between. This CDR3 region has 14 residues. The CDR3 DNA reads TGTGCCAGCAGTCCGACGACTCAGGGCGGGGAGCTGTTTTTT. Protein: CASSPTTQGGELFF.

The chain couples TRBV6-4 to TRBJ1-1; 12 positions agree with TRBD1. Germline assignment: CDR1 MRHNA and CDR2 SNTAGT. The V and J ends lost 5 bases and 6 bases, in that order; junction bases with no gene match: 10. This CDR3 comprises 16 residues. The CDR3 here is CASSRDPGQGAAEAFF. The CDR3 nucleotides are TGTGCCAGCAGTCGAGACCCGGGACAGGGGGCCGCTGAAGCTTTCTTT.

The chain recombines TRBV21-1 with TRBJ2-7; the table's D call of TRBD1 was not tested on the DNA. TRBV21-1 is recorded as a pseudogene. This CDR3 region has 14 residues. The CDR3 DNA reads TGTGCCTTCCCATCACAGGGCCCTACCTACGAGCAGTACTTC. Its protein product is CAFPSQGPTYEQYF.

This chain connects TRBV5-1 to TRBJ2-5; TRBD1 agrees at 11 bases. V shed 4 bases, J shed 5 bases, and the junction held 7 bases outside the gene matches. This CDR3 has 15 amino acids. Germline CDR1 SGHRS, CDR2 YFSETQ. The CDR3 region is CASSPLGTGGETQYF. The CDR3 region has the DNA TGCGCCAGCAGCCCGCTGGGGACAGGGGGTGAGACCCAGTACTTC.

The rearrangement links TRBV29-1 to TRBJ1-1; D gene ambiguous. V lost 4 bases and J 4 bases, leaving 16 bases between the germline ends. CDR1 SQVTM and CDR2 ANQGSEA come from the germline V gene. The CDR3 extends over 14 amino acids. Here the CDR3 DNA reads TGCAGCGTTGTCCTTAAGGACCCAGCCACTGAAGCTTTCTTT. This codes for CSVVLKDPATEAFF.

CDR3 region: CASSEQMAGSNQPQHF. The CDR3 DNA is TGTGCCAGCAGTGAACAGATGGCAGGTAGCAATCAGCCCCAGCATTTT. The chain combines TRBV6-1 with TRBJ1-5, with no clear D. The ends were cut back, 2 bases at V and 0 bases at J, with 11 bases in the middle. Germline V gene lookup returns CDR1 MNHNS and CDR2 SASEGT. This CDR3 comprises 16 residues.

The V gene is TRBV5-1, the J gene TRBJ1-1; D perhaps matches TRBD1 (5 bases). V was clipped by 0 bases and J by 1 base, with 7 bases between them. This CDR3 contains 14 residues. Germline-derived CDR1 and CDR2 are SGHRS and YFSETQ. The CDR3 region has the DNA TGCGCCAGCAGCTTGGCGGGGGGGAACACTGAAGCTTTCTTT. Translated, it gives CASSLAGGNTEAFF.

The V gene is TRBV6-5, the J gene TRBJ2-4; D is ambiguous. The CDR3 is 13 amino acids. Trimming took off 7 bases at V and 8 bases at J, with 15 bases between the two ends. The germline gives CDR1 MNHEY, CDR2 SVGAGI. CDR3 sequence: CASMSGTRDIQYF. The CDR3 nucleotides read TGTGCCAGCATGTCTGGTACAAGGGACATTCAGTACTTC.

The rearrangement links TRBV29-1 to TRBJ2-2, with D possibly being TRBD2 (6 bases). The CDR3 loop spans 14 amino acids. Germline values: CDR1 SQVTM, CDR2 ANQGSEA. Trimming removed 0 bases at V and 7 bases at J, with 12 bases between. This CDR3 reads CSVEDPLGGGELFF. The CDR3 DNA reads as TGCAGCGTTGAAGATCCCCTCGGGGGCGGGGAGCTGTTTTTT.

The genes are TRBV6-1 and TRBJ1-4; D gene unclear. V was trimmed by 6 bases and J by 8 bases, leaving 19 bases between them. CDR1 MNHNS and CDR2 SASEGT come from the germline V gene. The CDR3 totals 15 residues. CDR3 nucleotides: TGTGCCAGCAGCCCCGGGTGGGAAGTAAGGGAAAAACTGTTTTTT. Translation gives CASSPGWEVREKLFF.

V and J are TRBV28 and TRBJ1-4; no clear D. The CDR3 has 19 amino acids. Trimming removed 6 bases at V and 0 bases at J, with 23 bases between. Germline values: CDR1 MDHEN, CDR2 SYDVKM. Here the CDR3 reads CASRHRVGRLTTTNEKLFF. In DNA, the CDR3 is TGTGCCAGCAGACACCGCGTAGGGCGCCTCACCACAACTAATGAAAAACTGTTTTTT.

The V gene is TRBV7-9, the J gene TRBJ2-5; D not resolved. The CDR3 contains 15 residues. In germline, CDR1 is SEHNR, CDR2 FQNEAQ (reference sequence). V lost 3 bases to trimming and J lost 5 bases, with 16 bases between them. The CDR3: CASSFPRVSRETQYF. Here the CDR3 DNA reads TGTGCCAGCAGCTTCCCACGCGTATCTAGGGAGACCCAGTACTTC.